These 3 T cell receptor beta chains were all obtained from the same sample, sequenced in a study of post-analysis software for immune sequencing data. General study points: Four or five TRBV segments were significantly more frequent in patients than in controls. TRBV5-6, TRBV5-1 and TRBV20-1 were among these segments.

Unique molecular identifiers were carried by the TCR beta cDNA libraries. MiXCR was run by TCRdb on the PCR reads, yielding one entry per CDR3 protein. Of fewer than 850,000 distinct CDR3 sequences listed, roughly 46% were seen once; the top ten hold 4.9%. For these TCRs, the target antigens are not known. The sequenced sample consisted of blood. The receptors were sampled from a girl aged 10 to 17 with multiple sclerosis.

This clonotype was counted at least ten times. The V call is TRBV6-5, the J call TRBJ2-7, with TRBD1 identical over 8 bases. The CDR3 length is 14 residues. Germline loops: CDR1 MNHEY, CDR2 SVGAGI. V gave up 2 bases and J gave up 5 bases; unmatched junction bases: 5. The CDR3 DNA is TGTGCCAGCAGTTACAGGGACAGGCGGGACGAGCAGTACTTC. Translated, it gives CASSYRDRRDEQYF.

The chain couples TRBV5-1 to TRBJ2-1; D ambiguous. CDR3 length: 14 residues. Trimming cost V 1 base and J 0 bases, with 5 bases left between them. In germline, CDR1 is SGHRS, CDR2 YFSETQ. In nucleotides, the CDR3 is TGCGCCAGCAGCTTGTTTAACTCCTACAATGAGCAGTTCTTC. This gives the protein CASSLFNSYNEQFF.

V gene TRBV9 combines with J gene TRBJ2-7, with 9 bases aligning to TRBD2. CDR1 and CDR2 from the germline V gene are SGDLS and YYNGEE. With V trimmed by 4 bases and J by 3 bases, 5 bases remained unmatched. This CDR3 has 14 residues. The CDR3, as DNA: TGTGCCAGCAGCCCCCAAGCGGGAGGCTACGAGCAGTACTTC. Amino acid sequence: CASSPQAGGYEQYF.